Listed here are 4 T cell receptor beta chains from one sample, sequenced in a study of blood T cell repertoires in COVID-19. The repertoire was sequenced with immunoSEQ multiplex PCR; TCRdb's copy has only in-frame clones and lacks some. The table has about 310,000 clones, 89% seen once. The source material was PBMCs or T cells enriched from blood (not recorded which). All receptors derive from a man aged 60-69 years who had recovered from COVID-19.

The V call is TRBV4-3, the J call TRBJ1-4; D uncertain. This CDR3 region has 16 residues. V lost 0 bases to trimming and J lost 5 bases, with 13 bases between them. CDR1 and CDR2 from the germline V gene are LGHNA and YSLEER. DNA of the CDR3: TGCGCCAGCAGCCAAGAAGGCGGGCCAATGAATGAAAAACTGTTTTTT. This gives the protein CASSQEGGPMNEKLFF.

This clone has just a few counts. This chain links TRBV6-5 with TRBJ1-6, with D unclear. The germline V gene encodes CDR1 MNHEY and CDR2 SVGAGI. This CDR3 contains 13 residues. The ends were cut back, 7 bases at V and 11 bases at J, with 15 bases in the middle. The CDR3, as DNA: TGTGCCAGCAAGCCTGACCCACGGGCACCCCTCCACTTT. Protein product: CASKPDPRAPLHF.

The chain has TRBV2 and TRBJ1-6; D ambiguous. The CDR3 is 12 residues long. Trimming stripped 6 bases from V and 8 bases from J, with 8 bases between. Germline CDR1 is SNHLY and CDR2 is FYNNEI. Written as DNA, the CDR3 is TGTGCCAGCAGCCCCGAGGATTCACCCCTCCACTTT. The encoded protein is CASSPEDSPLHF.

The chain is built from TRBV7-3 and TRBJ1-2; 7 bases align to TRBD1. Trimming cost V 2 bases and J 4 bases; bases outside gene matches: 7. Germline CDR1 reads SGHTA; CDR2 reads FQGTGA. The CDR3 sequence is 15 residues long. The DNA of the CDR3 is TGTGCCAGCAGCTTATCTGGGACAGCATTCTATGGCTACACCTTC. Its protein product is CASSLSGTAFYGYTF.